What follows are 9 T cell receptor beta chains derived from one specimen sequenced in a study of blood T cell repertoires in COVID-19. Profiling relied on immunoSEQ multiplex PCR, and the TCRdb table lists in-frame clones only, not all of them. The data show 220,000 or so clones, with about 86% seen just once and roughly 10% held by the top ten. The sequencing sample was made of peripheral blood. These receptors were obtained from a woman aged 45-60 years with COVID-19, enrolled during active disease.

In DNA form, the CDR3 reads TGTGCCAGCAGCACAGGGGGTAACTATGGCTACACCTTC. This gives the protein CASSTGGNYGYTF. This chain joins TRBV5-5 and TRBJ1-2; 8 positions match TRBD1. V shed 4 bases, J shed 1 base, and the junction held 0 bases outside the gene matches. Germline CDR1 reads SGHKS; CDR2 reads YYEKEE (reference sequence). This CDR3 has 13 amino acids. The full variable domain, rest sourced from reference TRBV5-5 and TRBJ1-2, is DAGVTQSPTHLIKTRGQQVTLRCSPISGHKSVSWYQQVLGQGPQFIFQYYEKEERGRGNFPDRFSARQFPNYSSELNVNALLLGDSALYLCASSTGGNYGYTFGSGTRLTVV.

On this clone itself: This specimen includes other DNA sequences encoding the same CDR3. J is TRBJ1-5 and V is TRBV19; the D gene is possibly TRBD1 (5 bases). The CDR3 has 13 amino acids. In germline, CDR1 is LNHDA, CDR2 SQIVND (reference sequence). With 3 bases removed from V and 5 bases from J, the gap between germline ends came to 8 bases. The CDR3 spells CASSIGGDQPQHF. In nucleotides, the CDR3 is TGTGCCAGTAGTATCGGGGGTGATCAGCCCCAGCATTTT.

The gene calls are TRBV3-1 (or the pseudogene TRBV3-2) and TRBJ1-4; tentatively, D is TRBD1 (5 bases). Germline-derived CDR1 and CDR2 are LGHDT and YNNKEL (reference sequence). The CDR3 has 15 amino acids. Trimming pared 0 bases from V and 7 bases from J, leaving 12 bases between. The CDR3 is CASSQDLGGVEKLFF. CDR3 coding DNA: TGTGCCAGCAGCCAAGATCTGGGGGGAGTTGAAAAACTGTTTTTT.

The chain carries TRBV27 and TRBJ1-2, with D unclear. Germline-derived CDR1 and CDR2 are MNHEY and SMNVEV (reference sequence). Trimming stripped 8 bases from V and 4 bases from J, with 11 bases between. There are 12 residues in the CDR3. The CDR3 region is CASSGEGYGYTF. The CDR3 nucleotides are TGTGCCAGCTCCGGGGAGGGCTATGGCTACACCTTC.

Only a few counts were recorded for this clone. This rearrangement joins TRBV2 to TRBJ2-3; 7 bases align to TRBD2. The CDR3 loop spans 17 amino acids. The germline CDR1 and CDR2 sequences are SNHLY and FYNNEI. The J segment lost 4 bases and the V segment lost 4 bases, leaving 14 bases of the junction unmatched. The CDR3 region has the DNA TGTGCCAGCAGTGGAGTCAGGGCTAGCGGAGATCCAGATACGCAGTATTTT. As protein: CASSGVRASGDPDTQYF.

The chain is built from TRBV9 and TRBJ2-4; the D is unclear. There are 14 residues in the CDR3. In germline, CDR1 is SGDLS, CDR2 YYNGEE. V was trimmed by 6 bases and J by 0 bases, leaving 10 bases between them. The CDR3 loop reads CASNLHPAKNIQYF. The DNA of the CDR3 is TGTGCCAGCAATTTACACCCAGCCAAAAACATTCAGTACTTC.

The chain employs TRBV2 and TRBJ1-1; D is perhaps TRBD1 (5 bases). V was trimmed by 1 base and J by 7 bases, leaving 10 bases between them. Germline V gene sequence: CDR1 SNHLY, CDR2 FYNNEI. This CDR3 comprises 13 residues. CDR3 loop: CASSEGGSFEAFF. The DNA for the CDR3 is TGTGCCAGCAGTGAAGGGGGCTCCTTTGAAGCTTTCTTT.

The genes are TRBV7-2 and TRBJ2-5; 8 nucleotides line up with TRBD1. The trim removed 6 bases at V and 5 bases at J, leaving 11 bases unmatched. This CDR3 has 15 amino acids. Germline loops: CDR1 SGHTA, CDR2 FQGNSA. DNA for the CDR3: TGTGCCAGCAGGCCTAGACAGGGGAGTCGGGAGACCCAGTACTTC. Its translation: CASRPRQGSRETQYF.

The gene calls are TRBV4-3 and TRBJ1-5; D is ambiguous. CDR3 size: 14 residues. The germline CDR1 and CDR2 sequences are LGHNA and YSLEER. The V gene lost 5 bases and the J gene lost 4 bases, with 12 bases spanning the gap. The DNA of the CDR3 is TGCGCCAGCAGCACTACGACGGGAAATCAGCCCCAGCATTTT. It is translated as CASSTTTGNQPQHF.